This T cell receptor beta chain appears in the sequencing data of a study of yellow fever vaccine responses in identical twins. Study-wide findings and caveats: Reportedly, twins showed a vaccine T cell response that looked partly convergent and partly personalized.

Turning to this clonotype: Its target is not known.

The CDR3 sequence is 13 residues long. The J segment lost 5 bases and the V segment lost 4 bases, leaving 8 bases of the junction unmatched. The germline CDR1 and CDR2 sequences are DFQATT and SNEGSKA (reference sequence). TCRdb fed the RT-PCR reads into MiXCR, producing one record per CDR3 protein. The sample records under 400 distinct CDR3 sequences, 65% to 70% being singletons. This TCR was sampled from a female donor who received the yellow fever vaccine. The sample here was T cells from blood (PBMCs), unsorted or a sorted subset (not recorded which), taken before or after yellow fever vaccination (not recorded which). The V gene is TRBV20-1, the J gene TRBJ2-7, with 7 bases fitting TRBD2. CDR3 nucleotide sequence: TGCAGTGCTACCACCTGGGGGGGGGACGAGCAGTACTTC. Its translation is CSATTWGGDEQYF.